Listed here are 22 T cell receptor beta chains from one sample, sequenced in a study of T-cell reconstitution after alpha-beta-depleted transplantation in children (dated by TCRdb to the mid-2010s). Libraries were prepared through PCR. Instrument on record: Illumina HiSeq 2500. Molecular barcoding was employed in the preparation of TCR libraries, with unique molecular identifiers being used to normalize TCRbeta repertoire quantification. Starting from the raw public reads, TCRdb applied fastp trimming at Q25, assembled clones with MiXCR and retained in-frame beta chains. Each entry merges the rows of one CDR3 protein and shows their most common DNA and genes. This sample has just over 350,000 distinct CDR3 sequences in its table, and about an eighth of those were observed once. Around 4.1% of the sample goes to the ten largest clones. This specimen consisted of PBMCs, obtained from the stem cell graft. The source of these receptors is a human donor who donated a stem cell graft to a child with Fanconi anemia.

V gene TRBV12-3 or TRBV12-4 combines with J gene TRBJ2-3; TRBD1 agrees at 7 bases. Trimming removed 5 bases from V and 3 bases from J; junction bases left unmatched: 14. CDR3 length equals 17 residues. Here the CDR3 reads CASSRSLGQVGTDTQYF. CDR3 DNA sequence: TGTGCCAGCAGTCGATCTCTAGGACAGGTGGGGACAGATACGCAGTATTTT.

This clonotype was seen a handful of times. In DNA form, the CDR3 reads TGTGCCAGCAGTTTATGGGGTAATTCACCCCTCCACTTT. It encodes CASSLWGNSPLHF. The gene calls are TRBV28 and TRBJ1-6; no clear D. Germline V gene lookup returns CDR1 MDHEN and CDR2 SYDVKM. V was clipped by 0 bases and J by 6 bases, with 3 bases between them. The CDR3 has 13 amino acids. The complete variable domain, with remaining parts taken from reference TRBV28 and TRBJ1-6, reads DVKVTQSSRYLVKRTGEKVFLECVQDMDHENMFWYRQDPGLGLRLIYFSYDVKMKEKGDIPEGYSVSREKKERFSLILESASTNQTSMYLCASSLWGNSPLHFGNGTRLTVT.

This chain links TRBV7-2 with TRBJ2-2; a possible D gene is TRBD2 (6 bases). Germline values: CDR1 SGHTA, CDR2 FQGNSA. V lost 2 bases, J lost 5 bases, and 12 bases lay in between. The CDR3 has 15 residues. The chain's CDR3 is CASSLKGGLTGELFF. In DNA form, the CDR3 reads TGTGCCAGCAGCTTAAAGGGAGGTCTGACCGGGGAGCTGTTTTTT.

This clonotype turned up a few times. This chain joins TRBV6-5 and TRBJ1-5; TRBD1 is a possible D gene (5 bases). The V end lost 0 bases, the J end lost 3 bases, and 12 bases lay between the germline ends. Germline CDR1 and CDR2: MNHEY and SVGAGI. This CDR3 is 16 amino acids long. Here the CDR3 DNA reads TGTGCCAGCAGTTACTCCAGGGTCAGGGACAATCAGCCCCAGCATTTT. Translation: CASSYSRVRDNQPQHF.

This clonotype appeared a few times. The CDR3 protein is CASTSPKGLGETQYF. The CDR3 DNA follows: TGTGCCAGCACCTCCCCGAAAGGGCTGGGAGAGACCCAGTACTTC. J is TRBJ2-5 and V is TRBV28; D is ambiguous. Germline assignment: CDR1 MDHEN and CDR2 SYDVKM. Trimming removed 7 bases at V and 4 bases at J, with 19 bases between. CDR3 length: 15 amino acids.

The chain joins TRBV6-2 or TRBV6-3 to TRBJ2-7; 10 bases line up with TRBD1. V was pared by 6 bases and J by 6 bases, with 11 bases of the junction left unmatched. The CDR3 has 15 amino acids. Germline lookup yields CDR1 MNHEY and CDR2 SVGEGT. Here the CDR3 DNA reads TGTGCCAGCAGCCATCAGTCGGGACAGGGGAGCGAGCAGTACTTC. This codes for CASSHQSGQGSEQYF.

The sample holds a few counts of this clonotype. CDR3 sequence (DNA): TGTGCCAGCAGTTCGGGACTTTTAACCCACCAGCCCCAGCATTTT. It specifies CASSSGLLTHQPQHF. The gene calls are TRBV12-3 or TRBV12-4 and TRBJ1-5; D may be TRBD1 (5 bases). The CDR3 contains 15 residues. V was pared by 4 bases and J by 7 bases, with 17 bases between.

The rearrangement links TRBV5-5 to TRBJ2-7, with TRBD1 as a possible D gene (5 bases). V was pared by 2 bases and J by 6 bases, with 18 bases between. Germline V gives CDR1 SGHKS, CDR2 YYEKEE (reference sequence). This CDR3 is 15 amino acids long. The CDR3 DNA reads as TGTGCCAGCAGCTTTCTACCTAAGGGGTTCAGCGAGCAGTACGTC. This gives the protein CASSFLPKGFSEQYV.

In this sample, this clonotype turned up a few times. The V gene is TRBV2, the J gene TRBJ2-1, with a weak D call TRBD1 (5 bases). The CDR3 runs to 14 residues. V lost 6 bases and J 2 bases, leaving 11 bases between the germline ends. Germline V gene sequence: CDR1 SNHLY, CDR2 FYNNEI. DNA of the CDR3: TGTGCCAGCAGAGACCAGACAGCCTACAATGAGCAGTTCTTC. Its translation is CASRDQTAYNEQFF.

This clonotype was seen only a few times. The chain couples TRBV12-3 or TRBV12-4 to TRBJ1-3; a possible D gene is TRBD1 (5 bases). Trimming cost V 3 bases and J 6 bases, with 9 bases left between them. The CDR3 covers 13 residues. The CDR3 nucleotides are TGTGCCAGCAGTTTCCAGGGACCAAACACCATATATTTT. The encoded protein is CASSFQGPNTIYF.

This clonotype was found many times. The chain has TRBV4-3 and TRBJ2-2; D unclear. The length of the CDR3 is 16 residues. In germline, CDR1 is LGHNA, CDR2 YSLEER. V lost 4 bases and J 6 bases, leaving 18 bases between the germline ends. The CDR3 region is CASSRPSTDGPGELFF. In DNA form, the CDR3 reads TGCGCCAGCAGCCGCCCCTCGACCGACGGTCCCGGGGAGCTGTTTTTT.

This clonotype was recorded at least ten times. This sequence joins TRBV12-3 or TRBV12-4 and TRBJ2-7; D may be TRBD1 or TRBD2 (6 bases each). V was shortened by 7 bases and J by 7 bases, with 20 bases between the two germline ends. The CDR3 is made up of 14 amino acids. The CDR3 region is CASIGTSRGGEQYF. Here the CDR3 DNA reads TGTGCCAGCATTGGGACCTCCAGAGGGGGGGAGCAGTACTTC.

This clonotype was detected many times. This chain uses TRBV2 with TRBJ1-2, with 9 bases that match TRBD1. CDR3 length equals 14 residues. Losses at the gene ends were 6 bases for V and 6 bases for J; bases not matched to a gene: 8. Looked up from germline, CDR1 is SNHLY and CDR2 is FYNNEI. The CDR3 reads CASRGNRGLNGYTF. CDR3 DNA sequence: TGTGCCAGCAGGGGAAACAGGGGGCTTAATGGCTACACCTTC.

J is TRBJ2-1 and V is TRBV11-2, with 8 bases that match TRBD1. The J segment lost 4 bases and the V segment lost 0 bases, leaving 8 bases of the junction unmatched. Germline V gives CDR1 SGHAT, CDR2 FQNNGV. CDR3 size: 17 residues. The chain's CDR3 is CASSLEGQGAFYNEQFF. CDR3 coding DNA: TGTGCCAGCAGCTTAGAGGGGCAGGGGGCCTTTTACAATGAGCAGTTCTTC.

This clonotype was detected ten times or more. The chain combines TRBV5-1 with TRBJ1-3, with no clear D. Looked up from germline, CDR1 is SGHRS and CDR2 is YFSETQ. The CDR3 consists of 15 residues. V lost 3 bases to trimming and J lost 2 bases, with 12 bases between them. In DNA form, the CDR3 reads TGCGCCAGCAGCTGGACCGACGGAACTGGAAACACCATATATTTT. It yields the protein CASSWTDGTGNTIYF.

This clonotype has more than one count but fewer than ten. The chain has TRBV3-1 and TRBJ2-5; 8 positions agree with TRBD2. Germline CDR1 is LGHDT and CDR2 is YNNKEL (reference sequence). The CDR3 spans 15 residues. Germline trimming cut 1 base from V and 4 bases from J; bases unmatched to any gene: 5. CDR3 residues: CASSQVGGGPETQYF. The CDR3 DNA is TGTGCCAGCAGCCAAGTCGGGGGGGGCCCAGAGACCCAGTACTTC.

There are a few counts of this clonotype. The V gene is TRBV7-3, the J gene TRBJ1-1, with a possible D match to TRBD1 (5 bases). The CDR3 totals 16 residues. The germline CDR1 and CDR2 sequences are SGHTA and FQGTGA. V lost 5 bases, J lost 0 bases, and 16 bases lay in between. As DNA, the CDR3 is TGTGCCAGCAGCCCATACTCGGGACTCATGAACACTGAAGCTTTCTTT. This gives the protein CASSPYSGLMNTEAFF.

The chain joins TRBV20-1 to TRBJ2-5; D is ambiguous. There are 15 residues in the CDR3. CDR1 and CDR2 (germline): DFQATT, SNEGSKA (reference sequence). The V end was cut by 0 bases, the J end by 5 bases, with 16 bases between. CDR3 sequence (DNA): TGCAGTGCTAGAGATGTCCCAAGGTTGGGGGAGACCCAGTACTTC. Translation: CSARDVPRLGETQYF.

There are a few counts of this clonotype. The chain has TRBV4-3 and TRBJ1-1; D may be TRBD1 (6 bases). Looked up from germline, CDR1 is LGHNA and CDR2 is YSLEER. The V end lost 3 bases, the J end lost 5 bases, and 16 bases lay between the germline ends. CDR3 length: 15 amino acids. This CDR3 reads CASSQSSGQGTEAFF. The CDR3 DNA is TGCGCCAGCAGCCAGTCCTCCGGTCAGGGGACTGAAGCTTTCTTT.

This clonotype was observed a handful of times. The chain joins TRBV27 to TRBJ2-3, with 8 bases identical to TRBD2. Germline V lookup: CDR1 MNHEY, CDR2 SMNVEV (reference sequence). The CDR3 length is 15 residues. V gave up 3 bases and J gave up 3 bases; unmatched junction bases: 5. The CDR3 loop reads CASSFYGGATDTQYF. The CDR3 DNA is TGTGCCAGCAGTTTTTACGGGGGGGCGACAGATACGCAGTATTTT.

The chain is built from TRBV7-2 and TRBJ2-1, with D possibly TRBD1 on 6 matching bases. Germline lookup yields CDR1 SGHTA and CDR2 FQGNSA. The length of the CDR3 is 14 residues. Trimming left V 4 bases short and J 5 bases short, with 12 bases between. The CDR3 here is CASSSRTENNEQFF. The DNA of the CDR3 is TGTGCCAGCAGCTCCCGGACAGAAAACAATGAGCAGTTCTTC.

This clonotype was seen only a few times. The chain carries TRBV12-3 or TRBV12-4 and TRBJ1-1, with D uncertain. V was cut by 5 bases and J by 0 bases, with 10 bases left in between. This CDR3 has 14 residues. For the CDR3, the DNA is TGTGCCAGCAGTGACGGAACAATGAACACTGAAGCTTTCTTT. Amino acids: CASSDGTMNTEAFF.